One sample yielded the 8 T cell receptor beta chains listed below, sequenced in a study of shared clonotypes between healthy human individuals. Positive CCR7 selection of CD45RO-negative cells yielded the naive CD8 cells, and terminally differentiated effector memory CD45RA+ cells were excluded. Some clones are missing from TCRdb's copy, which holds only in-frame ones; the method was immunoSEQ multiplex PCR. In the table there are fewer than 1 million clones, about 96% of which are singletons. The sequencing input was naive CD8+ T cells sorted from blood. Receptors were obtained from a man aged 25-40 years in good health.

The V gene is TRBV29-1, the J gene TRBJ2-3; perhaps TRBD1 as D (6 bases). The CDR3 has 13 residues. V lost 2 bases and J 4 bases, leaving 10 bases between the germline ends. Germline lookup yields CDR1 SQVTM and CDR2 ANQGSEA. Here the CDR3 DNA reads TGCAGCGTTGAACCCCCAGGGGCAGATACGCAGTATTTT. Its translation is CSVEPPGADTQYF.

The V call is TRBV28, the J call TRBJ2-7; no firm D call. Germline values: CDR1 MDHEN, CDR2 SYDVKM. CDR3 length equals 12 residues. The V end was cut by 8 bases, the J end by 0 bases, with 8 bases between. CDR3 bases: TGTGCCAGCGGCGAGATCTCCTACGAGCAGTACTTC. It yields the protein CASGEISYEQYF.

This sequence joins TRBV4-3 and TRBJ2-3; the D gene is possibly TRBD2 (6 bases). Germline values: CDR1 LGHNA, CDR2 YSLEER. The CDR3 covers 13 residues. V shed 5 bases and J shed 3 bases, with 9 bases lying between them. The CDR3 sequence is CASSYGLTDTQYF. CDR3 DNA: TGCGCCAGCAGCTACGGACTAACAGATACGCAGTATTTT.

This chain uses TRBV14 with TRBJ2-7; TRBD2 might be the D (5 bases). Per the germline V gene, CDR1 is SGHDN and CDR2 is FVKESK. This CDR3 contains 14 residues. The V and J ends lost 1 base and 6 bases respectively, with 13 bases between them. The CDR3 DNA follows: TGTGCCAGCAGCCAAGGCTTGACTAACAGCGAGCAGTACTTC. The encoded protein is CASSQGLTNSEQYF.

CDR3 protein: CASSQGGQGAIYEQYF. As DNA, the CDR3 is TGCGCCAGCAGCCAGGGAGGACAGGGGGCAATCTACGAGCAGTACTTC. The genes are TRBV4-1 and TRBJ2-7; 11 positions match TRBD1. The germline V gene has CDR1 MGHRA and CDR2 YSYEKL. Trimming removed 3 bases from V and 3 bases from J; junction bases left unmatched: 7. The CDR3 is 16 amino acids.

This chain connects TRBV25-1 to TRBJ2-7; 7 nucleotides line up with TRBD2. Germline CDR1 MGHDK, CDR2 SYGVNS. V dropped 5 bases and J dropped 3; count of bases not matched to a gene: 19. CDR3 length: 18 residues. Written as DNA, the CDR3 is TGTGCCAGCAGTCCGCCGGCAAATAGGCGGGGAGGGAACTACGAGCAGTACTTC. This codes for CASSPPANRRGGNYEQYF.

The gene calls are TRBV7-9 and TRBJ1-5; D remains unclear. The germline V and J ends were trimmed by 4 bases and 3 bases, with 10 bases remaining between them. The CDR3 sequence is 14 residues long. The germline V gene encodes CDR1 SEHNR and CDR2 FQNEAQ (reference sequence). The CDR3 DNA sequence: TGTGCCAGCAGCTCACCCGGTCCCAATCAGCCCCAGCATTTT. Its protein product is CASSSPGPNQPQHF.

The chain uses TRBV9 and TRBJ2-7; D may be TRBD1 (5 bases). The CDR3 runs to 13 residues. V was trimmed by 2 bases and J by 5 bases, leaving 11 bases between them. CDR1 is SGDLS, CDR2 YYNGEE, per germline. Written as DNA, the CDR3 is TGTGCCAGCAGCGTTGCATGGGGCGACGAGCAGTACTTC. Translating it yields CASSVAWGDEQYF.